Each of the 32 T cell receptor beta chains below was sequenced from the same sample in a study of T cells in Graves' hyperthyroidism and ophthalmopathy. RNA transcripts were the template for amplifying TCR beta CDR3 regions. Researchers ran a first-round RT-PCR on the TCR CDR3 using the HTBI primer set. TCRdb independently ran MiXCR on the multiplex PCR reads; one entry per CDR3 protein. The sample holds about 350,000 distinct CDR3 sequences, 18% seen once. The source material was blood. All receptors derive from a woman in her thirties or forties with Graves' ophthalmopathy.

This rearrangement joins TRBV7-8 to TRBJ2-2; TRBD2 matches at 11 bases. This CDR3 is built from 16 residues. J gave up 9 bases and V 4 bases, and 10 bases lay outside the gene matches. Per germline, CDR1 SGHVS and CDR2 FQNEAQ. CDR3 region: CASSSLAGGPRRELFF. For the CDR3, the DNA is TGTGCCAGCAGCTCCTTAGCGGGAGGGCCAAGGCGGGAGCTGTTTTTT.

This clonotype was seen repeatedly, ten times or more. The V call is TRBV30, the J call TRBJ1-2; D not certain. Trimming took 3 bases from V and 0 from J, leaving 14 bases between them. This CDR3 is 15 amino acids long. Germline V gene sequence: CDR1 GTSNPN, CDR2 SVGIG (reference sequence). CDR3 coding DNA: TGTGCCTGGAGATTTAAGAGAGATGCTAACTATGGCTACACCTTC. It codes for CAWRFKRDANYGYTF.

This clonotype occurred many times. The CDR3 spells CASSFFPGQAYEQYF. The CDR3 DNA reads TGTGCCAGCAGTTTTTTTCCGGGACAAGCTTACGAGCAGTACTTC. The chain has TRBV28 and TRBJ2-7, with D perhaps matching TRBD1 (6 bases). The germline V and J ends were trimmed by 3 bases and 4 bases, with 16 bases remaining between them. The CDR3 sequence is 15 residues long. CDR1 is MDHEN, CDR2 SYDVKM, per germline.

Points on this clonotype: A much larger clone sits a single nucleotide away, making a read error possible. J is TRBJ2-5 and V is TRBV20-1; a weak D match, TRBD1 (6 bases). Germline values: CDR1 DFQATT, CDR2 SNEGSKA (reference sequence). The germline V and J ends were trimmed by 3 bases and 9 bases, with 23 bases remaining between them. CDR3 size: 15 residues. For the CDR3, the DNA is TGCAGTGCTAGCTCGGGACATCTAAAACAAGGGGCCCAGTACTTC. Its protein is CSASSGHLKQGAQYF.

Notes on this clonotype: The junction departs from the called germline gene at one end, perhaps through a read error. The CDR3 DNA reads as TGTGCCAGCAGCTGGATCCAACTAGGCGACAAACCAAATTACGAGCAGTCCTTC. This gives the protein CASSWIQLGDKPNYEQSF. The V call is TRBV28, the J call TRBJ2-7, with a tentative D call TRBD2 (5 bases). The CDR3 contains 18 residues. Germline CDR1 MDHEN, CDR2 SYDVKM.

This clonotype was recorded many times. This chain joins TRBV20-1 and TRBJ1-1; D unresolved. V lost 0 bases to trimming and J lost 1 base, with 6 bases between them. The CDR3 sequence is 13 residues long. Germline loops: CDR1 DFQATT, CDR2 SNEGSKA (reference sequence). The CDR3 reads CSARDPTNTEAFF. CDR3 coding DNA: TGCAGTGCTAGAGATCCGACGAACACTGAAGCTTTCTTT.

This clonotype was recorded at least ten times. CDR3 amino acids: CSAREGLSNQPQHF. The CDR3 coding sequence is TGCAGTGCTAGAGAGGGGCTTTCTAATCAGCCCCAGCATTTT. The chain joins TRBV20-1 to TRBJ1-5; TRBD1 might be the D (5 bases). The CDR3 totals 14 residues. Germline values: CDR1 DFQATT, CDR2 SNEGSKA (reference sequence). V was shortened by 0 bases and J by 4 bases, with 10 bases between the two germline ends.

The chain employs TRBV4-1 and TRBJ1-2; no firm D call. Germline V lookup: CDR1 MGHRA, CDR2 YSYEKL. This CDR3 contains 16 residues. With 2 bases removed from V and 2 bases from J, the gap between germline ends came to 15 bases. The CDR3 loop is CASSQTPGNPNYGYTF. The CDR3 nucleotides are TGCGCCAGCAGCCAAACGCCAGGCAACCCCAACTATGGCTACACCTTC.

The table lists this clonotype with many counts. This chain uses TRBV12-3 or TRBV12-4 with TRBJ2-2; 8 bases match TRBD2. The CDR3 totals 19 residues. Unmatched junction bases numbered 17, after V lost 3 bases and J lost 5 bases. Written as DNA, the CDR3 is TGTGCCAGCAGTTTTTCTCGGGCACTAGCGGAAGGGGGTACCGGGGAGCTGTTTTTT. Amino acid sequence: CASSFSRALAEGGTGELFF.

This clonotype appeared many times. The chain has TRBV15 and TRBJ2-3, with D possibly being TRBD2 (5 bases). The CDR3 totals 16 residues. V lost 7 bases and J lost 0, with 17 bases in between. Germline V gene lookup returns CDR1 LNHNV and CDR2 YYDKDF (reference sequence). The CDR3 loop reads CATTHLGRGSTDTQYF. CDR3 sequence (DNA): TGTGCCACCACCCATTTGGGGAGAGGAAGCACAGATACGCAGTATTTT.

About this clonotype itself: A much bigger clone sits one base away, suggesting this may be a read error. The chain employs TRBV5-1 and TRBJ2-7; D tentatively reads TRBD1 or TRBD2 (5 bases each). Germline-derived CDR1 and CDR2 are SGHRS and YFSETQ. The CDR3 is made up of 16 amino acids. CDR3 in DNA: TGCGCCATCAGCCGTTATTCCCGGGACGGAACCTACGAGCAGTACTTC. Translation: CAISRYSRDGTYEQYF.

In its sample, this clonotype was seen a few times. One junction end disagrees with the germline gene, perhaps due to a read error. V gene TRBV7-8 combines with J gene TRBJ2-5; weak D call: TRBD1 (5 bases). Per germline, CDR1 SGHVS and CDR2 FQNEAQ. This CDR3 spans 14 amino acids. The DNA of the CDR3 is TGTGCCAGCAGATTAGTAGGCAGGGAAGAGACACAGTACTTC. Encoded protein: CASRLVGREETQYF. The complete variable domain, with remaining parts taken from reference TRBV7-8 and TRBJ2-5, reads GAGVSQSPRYKVAKRGQDVALRCDPISGHVSLFWYQQALGQGPEFLTYFQNEAQLDKSGLPSDRFFAERPEGSVSTLKIQRTQQEDSAVYLCASRLVGREETQYFGPGTRLLVL.

The table lists this clonotype with many counts. This chain joins TRBV19 and TRBJ1-1; 7 nucleotides line up with TRBD1. Trimming took 7 bases from V and 4 from J; bases not matched to a gene: 9. There are 14 residues in the CDR3. CDR1 is LNHDA and CDR2 is SQIVND in the germline V gene (reference sequence). The CDR3 reads CASKTGPVSTEAFF. For the CDR3, the DNA is TGTGCCAGTAAGACAGGGCCAGTGAGCACTGAAGCTTTCTTT.

This clonotype was seen at least ten times. The rearrangement joins TRBV7-6 to TRBJ1-2, with 7 bases fitting TRBD1. The length of the CDR3 is 13 residues. The V gene end was trimmed by 4 bases and the J gene end by 5 bases; junction bases not matched to a gene: 4. From germline, CDR1 is SGHVS and CDR2 FNYEAQ. The CDR3 DNA follows: TGTGCCAGCAGCTCAGACAGGGTGTATGGCTACACCTTC. Residues: CASSSDRVYGYTF.

This clonotype came up many times. V gene TRBV12-3 or TRBV12-4 combines with J gene TRBJ2-3; D remains ambiguous. The CDR3 is 14 amino acids. V was cut by 3 bases and J by 0 bases, with 7 bases left in between. The CDR3 sequence: CASSLIQSTDTQYF. CDR3 nucleotide sequence: TGTGCCAGCAGTTTGATCCAGAGCACAGATACGCAGTATTTT.

The rearrangement links TRBV7-2 to TRBJ1-5, with D perhaps matching TRBD1 (5 bases). Per the germline V gene, CDR1 is SGHTA and CDR2 is FQGNSA. The CDR3 is 15 residues long. V was clipped by 3 bases and J by 0 bases, with 9 bases between them. The CDR3, as DNA: TGTGCCAGCAGCTTGGGGCAGGCTAGCAATCAGCCCCAGCATTTT. Translating it yields CASSLGQASNQPQHF.

This clonotype was picked up many times. The chain combines TRBV6-5 with TRBJ2-7; 9 bases agree with TRBD1. The V and J ends lost 2 bases and 1 base, in that order; junction bases with no gene match: 6. The germline gives CDR1 MNHEY, CDR2 SVGAGI. The CDR3 has 16 residues. The CDR3 is CASSYLGTGPSYEQYF. The CDR3 nucleotides are TGTGCCAGCAGTTACCTCGGGACAGGGCCTTCCTACGAGCAGTACTTC.

This clonotype appeared a few times. The chain is built from TRBV19 and TRBJ1-1, with D unresolved. CDR1 is LNHDA, CDR2 SQIVND, per germline (reference sequence). The CDR3 is 13 amino acids. Trimming removed 5 bases at V and 3 bases at J, with 10 bases between. The CDR3 region has the DNA TGTGCCAGTAGTGTAGGACGACACACTGAAGCTTTCTTT. It is translated as CASSVGRHTEAFF.

Many counts were recorded for this clonotype. The J gene is TRBJ1-2, the V gene TRBV15; D remains unclear. The CDR3 consists of 13 residues. Trimming pared 1 base from V and 6 bases from J, leaving 9 bases between. Germline CDR1 and CDR2: LNHNV and YYDKDF (reference sequence). Written as DNA, the CDR3 is TGTGCCACCAGCAGAGGAGAAGGCCATGGCTACACCTTC. Its translation is CATSRGEGHGYTF.

The chain uses TRBV5-1 and TRBJ2-2; 10 positions agree with TRBD1. The V gene end was trimmed by 0 bases and the J gene end by 5 bases; junction bases not matched to a gene: 1. The CDR3 length is 15 residues. Germline CDR1 SGHRS, CDR2 YFSETQ. The CDR3 DNA follows: TGCGCCAGCAGCTTGGTGGGACAGGGGACCGGGGAGCTGTTTTTT. Translation: CASSLVGQGTGELFF.

This clonotype has at least ten counts. The chain carries TRBV29-1 and TRBJ2-2; D might be TRBD2 (6 bases). V gave up 6 bases and J gave up 4 bases, with 15 bases separating them. Germline-derived CDR1 and CDR2 are SQVTM and ANQGSEA. This CDR3 region has 14 residues. The DNA of the CDR3 is TGCAGCGTGCAGACTAGGGCCCCCACCGGGGAGCTGTTTTTT. Its protein is CSVQTRAPTGELFF.

This clonotype appeared many times. This may stem from a read error, because a much larger clone lies one nucleotide away. The V call is TRBV12-3 or TRBV12-4, the J call TRBJ1-1; 8 bases match TRBD1. The CDR3 contains 17 residues. CDR3 nucleotide sequence: TGTGCCAGCAGTATCGGACAGGGTGGGATGGGGATGACTGAAGCTCTCTTT. This codes for CASSIGQGGMGMTEALF.

In the case of this clonotype: The limits of the CDR3 on the DNA are not certain, so only TCRdb's listed CDR3 is given. J is TRBJ2-2 and V is TRBV6-2 or TRBV6-3; whether TRBD1, the table's D call, matches the DNA was not checked. The CDR3 adds up to 15 amino acids, both ends counted. Germline lookup yields CDR1 MNHEY and CDR2 SVGEGT. The CDR3 region is CASTGGEVTPGSCFF.

This clonotype was recorded many times. The V call is TRBV10-3, the J call TRBJ2-2; TRBD2 agrees at 14 bases. The CDR3 length is 18 residues. The germline V gene has CDR1 ENHRY and CDR2 SYGVKD. V dropped 6 bases and J dropped 4; count of bases not matched to a gene: 10. The CDR3 nucleotides read TGTGCCATCAGACTTGGGACTAGCGGGAGAGGGGGCACCGGGGAGCTGTTTTTT. Translating it yields CAIRLGTSGRGGTGELFF.

This clonotype was observed at least ten times. This chain uses TRBV29-1 with TRBJ2-5, with TRBD2 matching 11 bases. This CDR3 contains 18 residues. Germline V gene data show CDR1 as SQVTM and CDR2 as ANQGSEA. The V and J ends lost 3 bases and 1 base, in that order; junction bases with no gene match: 13. The CDR3 nucleotides read TGCAGCGTTGAGAGGCTCGAGTATAGCGGGGGGGTCCAAGAGACCCAGTACTTC. Residues: CSVERLEYSGGVQETQYF.

At least ten counts were recorded for this clonotype. V usage is TRBV6-2 or TRBV6-3 and J usage is TRBJ2-5; 8 bases align to TRBD1. This CDR3 contains 15 residues. Per germline, CDR1 MNHEY and CDR2 SVGEGT. V was clipped by 2 bases and J by 2 bases; unmatched bases: 4. The CDR3 spells CASSYKDRVQETQYF. In nucleotides, the CDR3 is TGTGCCAGCAGTTACAAGGACAGGGTACAAGAGACCCAGTACTTC.

This clonotype has more than one count but fewer than ten. At one end the junction does not follow the germline gene, possibly because of a read error. V is TRBV15 and J is TRBJ2-5, with D possibly being TRBD1 or TRBD2 (6 bases each). This CDR3 has 14 residues. CDR1 and CDR2 from the germline V gene are LNHNV and YYDKDF (reference sequence). DNA for the CDR3: TGCGCCAACAGCGCCACAGGGAGGTGGGAGGCCCAGTACTTC. This encodes CANSATGRWEAQYF.

This clonotype was counted only a few times. A much bigger clone sits one base away, suggesting this may be a read error. V is TRBV13 and J is TRBJ1-1; no firm D call. The V end lost 2 bases, the J end lost 6 bases, and 22 bases lay between the germline ends. This CDR3 has 17 residues. CDR1 and CDR2 from the germline V gene are PRHDT and FYEKMQ (reference sequence). The CDR3 protein is CASSLRALGVGGPEAFF. Written as DNA, the CDR3 is TGTGCCAGCAGCTTAAGGGCCCTAGGAGTCGGAGGACCTGAAGCTTTCTTT.

This clonotype was found many times. The chain carries TRBV28 and TRBJ2-7; D remains unclear. Germline loops: CDR1 MDHEN, CDR2 SYDVKM. V lost 7 bases and J 5 bases, leaving 18 bases between the germline ends. CDR3 size: 14 residues. CDR3 residues: CASTRQEGIHEQYF. For the CDR3, the DNA is TGTGCCAGCACCCGGCAAGAAGGGATCCACGAGCAGTACTTC.

Note on this clonotype: This may be a read error, as it is one base from a much larger clone. The J gene is TRBJ2-7, the V gene TRBV14; D ambiguous. Trimming stripped 8 bases from V and 2 bases from J, with 13 bases between. Germline values: CDR1 SGHDN, CDR2 FVKESK. This CDR3 has 13 amino acids. In DNA form, the CDR3 reads TGTGCCAGCGGCCCCCACGCTCCCTACGAGCAGTACTTC. This sequence encodes CASGPHAPYEQYF.

This chain connects TRBV2 to TRBJ2-2, with D hard to call. The CDR3 contains 15 residues. The germline CDR1 and CDR2 sequences are SNHLY and FYNNEI. The V end lost 6 bases, the J end lost 4 bases, and 15 bases lay between the germline ends. CDR3 in DNA: TGTGCCAGCAGCCCTAATGTGGAGCTCACCGGGGAGCTGTTTTTT. Amino acids: CASSPNVELTGELFF.

The table lists this clonotype with many counts. The rearrangement links TRBV20-1 to TRBJ2-5; D is possibly TRBD1 or TRBD2 (7 bases each). CDR3 length: 15 amino acids. Trimming pared 5 bases from V and 2 bases from J, leaving 18 bases between. Germline V CDR1 and CDR2: DFQATT, SNEGSKA (reference sequence). CDR3 protein: CSADGTAGGQETQYF. The CDR3 region has the DNA TGCAGTGCTGACGGGACAGCCGGGGGGCAAGAGACCCAGTACTTC.